The clone carrying this T cell receptor beta chain was seen repeatedly, ten times or more. The antigen remains unidentified. V lost 0 bases and J 5 bases, leaving 8 bases between the germline ends. Germline CDR1 and CDR2: WSHSY and SAAADI. This CDR3 is 13 amino acids long. This sample is part of a study of T cells in Graves' hyperthyroidism and ophthalmopathy. Study-wide results and caveats: Among clonotypes expanded in thyroid above 0.001, most were also found in blood.

Graves' hyperthyroidism was deemed stable absent ophthalmopathy progression within 18 months. Lactation, pregnancy, other autoimmune disease or uncontrolled infection led to exclusion of patients. RNA transcripts provided the source from which TCR beta CDR3 regions were amplified. Researchers ran a first-round RT-PCR on the TCR CDR3 using the HTBI primer set. TCRdb called the multiplex PCR reads again in MiXCR, with one record for every CDR3 protein. The profile shows a few hundred thousand distinct CDR3 sequences, about half of them singletons. The sequenced sample was peripheral blood or thyroid tissue (not recorded which). V is TRBV10-2 and J is TRBJ2-7; D is perhaps TRBD1 (6 bases). This TCR came from a woman aged 18-29 years with Graves' hyperthyroidism. This chain's CDR3 is CASSESHRDEQYF. CDR3 DNA: TGCGCCAGCAGTGAGTCCCACAGGGACGAGCAGTACTTC.